This T cell receptor beta chain was identified in a study of CD8 T cells in ankylosing spondylitis. Regarding the study as a whole: Some of the motif variants had earlier been found in reactive arthritis patients' fluid and blood. Matched ankylosing spondylitis synovial fluid reportedly showed significant enrichment of disease-linked clones. Characteristic, it appeared, of ankylosing spondylitis blood was a TCR beta motif of about eight highly homologous variants.

Researchers built TCR beta libraries using quantitative 5'-RACE with molecular barcodes. MiXCR was run by TCRdb on the 5' RACE reads, yielding one entry per CDR3 protein. Among 300,000 to 350,000 distinct CDR3 sequences listed, about 20% were seen once. V was clipped by 0 bases and J by 4 bases, with 12 bases between them. The germline CDR1 and CDR2 sequences are SGHRS and YFSETQ. This CDR3 contains 15 residues. As regards this clonotype: Its antigen is undetermined.

The receptor's source is a female donor with ankylosing spondylitis or in good health (not recorded which). Source material: blood, either unsorted or a sorted T cell fraction (not recorded which). The chain carries TRBV5-1 and TRBJ2-3, with a possible D match to TRBD1 (5 bases). This chain's CDR3 is CASSLVGQGADTQYF. The CDR3 coding sequence is TGCGCCAGCAGCTTGGTTGGGCAAGGGGCAGATACGCAGTATTTT. Based on the CDR3 plus reference TRBV5-1 and TRBJ2-3, the full variable domain is KAGVTQTPRYLIKTRGQQVTLSCSPISGHRSVSWYQQTPGQGLQFLFEYFSETQRNKGNFPGRFSGRQFSNSRSEMNVSTLELGDSALYLCASSLVGQGADTQYFGPGTRLTVL.